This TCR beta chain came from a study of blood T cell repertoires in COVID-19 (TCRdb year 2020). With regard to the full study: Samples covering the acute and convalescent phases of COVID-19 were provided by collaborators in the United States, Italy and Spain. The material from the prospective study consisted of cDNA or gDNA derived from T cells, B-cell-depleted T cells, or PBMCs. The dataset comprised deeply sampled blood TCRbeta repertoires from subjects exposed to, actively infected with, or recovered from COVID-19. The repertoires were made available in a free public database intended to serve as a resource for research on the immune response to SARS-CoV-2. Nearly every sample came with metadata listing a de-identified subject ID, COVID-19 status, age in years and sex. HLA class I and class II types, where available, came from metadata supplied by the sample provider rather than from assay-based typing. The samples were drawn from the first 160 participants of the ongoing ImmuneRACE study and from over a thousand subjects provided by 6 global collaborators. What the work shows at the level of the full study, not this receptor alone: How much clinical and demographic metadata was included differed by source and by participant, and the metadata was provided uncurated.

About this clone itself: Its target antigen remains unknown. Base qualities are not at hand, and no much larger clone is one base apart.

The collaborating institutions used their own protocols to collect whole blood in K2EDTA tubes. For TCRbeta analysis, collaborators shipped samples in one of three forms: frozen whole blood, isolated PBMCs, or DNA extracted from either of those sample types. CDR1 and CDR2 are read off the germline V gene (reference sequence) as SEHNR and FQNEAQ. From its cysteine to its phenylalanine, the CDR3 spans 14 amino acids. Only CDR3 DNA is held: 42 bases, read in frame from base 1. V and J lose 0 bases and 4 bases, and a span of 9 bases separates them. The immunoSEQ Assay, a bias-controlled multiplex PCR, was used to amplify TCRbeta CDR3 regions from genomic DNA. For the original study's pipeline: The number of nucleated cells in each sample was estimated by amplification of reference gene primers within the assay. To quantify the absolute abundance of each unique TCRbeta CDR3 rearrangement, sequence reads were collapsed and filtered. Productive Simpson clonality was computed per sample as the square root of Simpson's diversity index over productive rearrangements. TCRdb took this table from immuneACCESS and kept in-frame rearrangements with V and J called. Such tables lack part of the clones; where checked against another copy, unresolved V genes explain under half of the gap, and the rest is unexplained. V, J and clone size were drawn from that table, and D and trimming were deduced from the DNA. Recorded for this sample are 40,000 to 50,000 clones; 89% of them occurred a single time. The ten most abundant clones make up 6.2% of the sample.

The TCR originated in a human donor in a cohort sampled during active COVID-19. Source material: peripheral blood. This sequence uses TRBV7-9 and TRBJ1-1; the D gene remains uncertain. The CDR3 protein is CASSLAVVATEAFF. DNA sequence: TGTGCCAGCAGCTTAGCGGTTGTGGCCACTGAAGCTTTCTTT.